The entry below gives a single T cell receptor beta chain sequence along with its context. The antigen remains undetermined. The method was immunoSEQ multiplex PCR; TCRdb's version includes in-frame clones alone and lacks a portion of them. The table records around 150,000 clones, approximately 91% of them present only once. The sample belongs to a study of lymphopenia after photon versus proton radiotherapy. Study-level results: Photon-treated patients lost naive T cells and TCR diversity; proton-treated stayed stable. Post-nadir diversity loss with photons came from oligoclonal expansion, particularly CD8+ Temra cells. Only patients who died were analyzed for survival; proton advantage is unproven.

J was trimmed by 7 bases and V by 3 bases; bases with no gene match: 3. CDR3 length: 14 amino acids. The V gene's germline CDR1 is PRHDT and CDR2 FYEKMQ (reference sequence). This receptor was identified in a man aged 50 to 60 with gastric cancer. V is TRBV13 and J is TRBJ2-7; 13 nucleotides align to TRBD2. The material was peripheral blood, obtained from a patient treated with photon-based radiotherapy. CDR3 nucleotide sequence: TGTGCCAGCAGCTTGACTAGCGGGAGGCTGGAGCAGTACTTC. Residues: CASSLTSGRLEQYF.